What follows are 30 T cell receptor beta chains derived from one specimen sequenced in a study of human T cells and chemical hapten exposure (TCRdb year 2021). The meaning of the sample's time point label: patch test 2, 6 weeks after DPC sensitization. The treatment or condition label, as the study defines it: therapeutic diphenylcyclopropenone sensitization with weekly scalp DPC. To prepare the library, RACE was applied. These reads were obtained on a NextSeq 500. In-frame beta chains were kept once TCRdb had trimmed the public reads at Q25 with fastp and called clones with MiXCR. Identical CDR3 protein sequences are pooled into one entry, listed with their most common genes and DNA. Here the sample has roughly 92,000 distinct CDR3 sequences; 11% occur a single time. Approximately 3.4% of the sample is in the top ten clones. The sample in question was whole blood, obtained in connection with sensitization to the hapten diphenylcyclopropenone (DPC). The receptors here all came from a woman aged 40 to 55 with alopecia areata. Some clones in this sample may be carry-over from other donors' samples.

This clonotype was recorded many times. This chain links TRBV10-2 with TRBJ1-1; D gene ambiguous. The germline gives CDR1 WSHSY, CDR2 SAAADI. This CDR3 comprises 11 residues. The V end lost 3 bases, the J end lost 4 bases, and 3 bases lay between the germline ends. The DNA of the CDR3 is TGCGCCAGCAGTGAAGGCACTGAAGCTTTCTTT. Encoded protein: CASSEGTEAFF.

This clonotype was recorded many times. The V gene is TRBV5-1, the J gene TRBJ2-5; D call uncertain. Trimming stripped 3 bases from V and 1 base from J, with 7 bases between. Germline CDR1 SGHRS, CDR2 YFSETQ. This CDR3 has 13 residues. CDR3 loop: CASSSLAQETQYF. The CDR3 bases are TGCGCCAGCAGCTCCTTAGCCCAAGAGACCCAGTACTTC.

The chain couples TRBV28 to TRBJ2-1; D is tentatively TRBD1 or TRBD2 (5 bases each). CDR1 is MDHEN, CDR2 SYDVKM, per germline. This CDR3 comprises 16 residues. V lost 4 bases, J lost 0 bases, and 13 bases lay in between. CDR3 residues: CASSSRDASSYNEQFF. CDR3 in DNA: TGTGCCAGCAGTTCCCGGGACGCTAGCTCCTACAATGAGCAGTTCTTC.

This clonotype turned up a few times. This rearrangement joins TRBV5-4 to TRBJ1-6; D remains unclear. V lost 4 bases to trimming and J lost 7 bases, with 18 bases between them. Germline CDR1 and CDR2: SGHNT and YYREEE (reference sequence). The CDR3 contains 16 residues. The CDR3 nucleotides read TGTGCCAGCAGCGAGAATATTTTACGCAGAAATTCACCCCTCCACTTT. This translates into CASSENILRRNSPLHF.

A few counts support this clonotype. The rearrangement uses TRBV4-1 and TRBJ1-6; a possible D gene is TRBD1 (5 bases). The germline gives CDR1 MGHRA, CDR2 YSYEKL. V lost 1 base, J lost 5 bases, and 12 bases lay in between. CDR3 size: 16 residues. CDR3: CASSQVPGLDNSPLHF. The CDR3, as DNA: TGCGCCAGCAGCCAAGTGCCAGGGCTAGATAATTCACCCCTCCACTTT.

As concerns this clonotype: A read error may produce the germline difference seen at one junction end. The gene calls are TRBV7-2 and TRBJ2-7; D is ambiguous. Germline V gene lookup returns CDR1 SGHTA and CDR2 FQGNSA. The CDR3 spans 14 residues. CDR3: CVSSPDHGSYEQYF. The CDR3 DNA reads TGTGTCAGCAGCCCCGATCACGGGTCCTACGAGCAGTACTTC.

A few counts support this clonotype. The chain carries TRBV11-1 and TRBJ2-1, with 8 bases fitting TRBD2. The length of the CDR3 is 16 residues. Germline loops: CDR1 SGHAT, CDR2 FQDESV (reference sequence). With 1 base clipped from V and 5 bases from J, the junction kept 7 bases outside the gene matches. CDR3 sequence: CASSLEGLVPDNEQFF. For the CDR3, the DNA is TGTGCCAGCAGCTTAGAGGGACTAGTGCCTGACAATGAGCAGTTCTTC.

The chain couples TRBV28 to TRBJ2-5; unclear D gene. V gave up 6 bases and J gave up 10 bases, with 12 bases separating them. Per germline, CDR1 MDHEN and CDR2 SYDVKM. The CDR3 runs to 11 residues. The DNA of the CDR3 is TGTGCCAGCAGAAGTCCATCAAACCAGTACTTC. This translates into CASRSPSNQYF.

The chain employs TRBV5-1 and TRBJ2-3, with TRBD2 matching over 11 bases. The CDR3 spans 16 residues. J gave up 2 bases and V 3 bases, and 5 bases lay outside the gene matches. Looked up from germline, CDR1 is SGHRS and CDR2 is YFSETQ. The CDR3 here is CASSWMTSGNTDTQYF. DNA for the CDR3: TGCGCCAGCAGCTGGATGACTAGCGGGAACACAGATACGCAGTATTTT.

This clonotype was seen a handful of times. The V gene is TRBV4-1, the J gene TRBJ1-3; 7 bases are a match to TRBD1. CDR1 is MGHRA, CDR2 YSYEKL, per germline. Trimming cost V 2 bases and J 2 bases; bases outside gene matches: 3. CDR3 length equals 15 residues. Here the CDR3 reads CASSQRDSAGNTIYF. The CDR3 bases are TGCGCCAGCAGCCAACGGGACAGCGCTGGAAACACCATATATTTT.

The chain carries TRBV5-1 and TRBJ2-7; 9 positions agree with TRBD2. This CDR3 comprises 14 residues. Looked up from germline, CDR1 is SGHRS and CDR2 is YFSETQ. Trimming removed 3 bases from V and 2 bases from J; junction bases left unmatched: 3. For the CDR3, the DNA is TGCGCCAGCAGCTCCATAGCGGGAGCCTACGAGCAGTACTTC. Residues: CASSSIAGAYEQYF.

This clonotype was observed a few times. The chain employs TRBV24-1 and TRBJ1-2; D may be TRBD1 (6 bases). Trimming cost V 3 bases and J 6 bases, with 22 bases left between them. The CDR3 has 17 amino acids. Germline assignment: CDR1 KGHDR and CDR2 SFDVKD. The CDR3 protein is CATSDTPGGAHFDGYTF. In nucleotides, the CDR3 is TGTGCCACCAGTGATACCCCTGGGGGGGCGCATTTCGATGGCTACACCTTC.

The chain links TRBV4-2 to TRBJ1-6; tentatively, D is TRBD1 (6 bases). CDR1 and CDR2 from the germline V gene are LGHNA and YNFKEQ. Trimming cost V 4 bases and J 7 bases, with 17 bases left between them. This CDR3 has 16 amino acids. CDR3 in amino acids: CASSRHSGQQNSPLHF. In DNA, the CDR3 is TGTGCCAGCAGCCGCCACTCCGGACAGCAAAATTCACCCCTCCACTTT.

The CDR3 bases are TGTGCCAGCAGTTTATTTACTAGCGGGACCCACGAGCAGTACTTC. It is translated as CASSLFTSGTHEQYF. V usage is TRBV28 and J usage is TRBJ2-7, with 10 nucleotides matching TRBD2. Trimming at V came to 1 base and at J to 5 bases, leaving 5 bases not matched to a gene. The CDR3 loop spans 15 amino acids. Germline V lookup: CDR1 MDHEN, CDR2 SYDVKM.

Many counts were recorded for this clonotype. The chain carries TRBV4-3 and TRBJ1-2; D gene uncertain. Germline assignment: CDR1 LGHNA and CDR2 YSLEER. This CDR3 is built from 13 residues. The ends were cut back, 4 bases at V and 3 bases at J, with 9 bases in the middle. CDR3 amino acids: CASSPGRDYGYTF. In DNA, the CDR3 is TGCGCCAGCAGCCCAGGACGGGACTATGGCTACACCTTC.

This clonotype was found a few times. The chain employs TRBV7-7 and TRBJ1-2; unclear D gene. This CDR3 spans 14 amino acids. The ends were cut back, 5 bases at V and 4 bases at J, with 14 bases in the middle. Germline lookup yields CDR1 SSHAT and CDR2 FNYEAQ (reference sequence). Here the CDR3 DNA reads TGTGCCAGCAGCCGAGAGGGAGCGCTCTATGGCTACACCTTC. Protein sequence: CASSREGALYGYTF.

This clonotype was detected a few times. The CDR3 here is CASTNPYEQYF. CDR3 in DNA: TGTGCCAGCACGAATCCCTACGAGCAGTACTTC. The chain uses TRBV28 and TRBJ2-7, with D unresolved. The germline CDR1 and CDR2 sequences are MDHEN and SYDVKM. Trimming took 7 bases from V and 2 from J, leaving 6 bases between them. This CDR3 region has 11 residues.

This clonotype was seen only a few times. CDR3 protein: CASSAQGGDEQYF. DNA for the CDR3: TGTGCCAGCAGCGCGCAGGGCGGCGACGAGCAGTACTTC. The rearrangement joins TRBV9 to TRBJ2-7, with a weak D call TRBD1 (5 bases). Trimming pared 3 bases from V and 5 bases from J, leaving 12 bases between. CDR3 size: 13 residues. CDR1 and CDR2 (germline): SGDLS, YYNGEE. Together with reference TRBV9 and TRBJ2-7, the CDR3 gives the full variable domain: DSGVTQTPKHLITATGQRVTLRCSPRSGDLSVYWYQQSLDQGLQFLIQYYNGEERAKGNILERFSAQQFPDLHSELNLSSLELGDSALYFCASSAQGGDEQYFGPGTRLTVT.

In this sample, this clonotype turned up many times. CDR3 sequence (DNA): TGTGCCATCAGTGGGGGGACGGTAAATTCACCCCTCCACTTT. The encoded protein is CAISGGTVNSPLHF. The chain has TRBV10-3 and TRBJ1-6; D is possibly TRBD1 (5 bases). The V gene's germline CDR1 is ENHRY and CDR2 SYGVKD. Trimming took off 4 bases at V and 7 bases at J, with 11 bases between the two ends. The CDR3 runs 14 residues.

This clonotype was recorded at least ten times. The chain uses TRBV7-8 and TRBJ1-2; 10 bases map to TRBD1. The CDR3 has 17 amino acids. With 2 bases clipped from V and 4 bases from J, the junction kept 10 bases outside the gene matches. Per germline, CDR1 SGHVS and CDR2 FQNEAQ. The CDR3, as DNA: TGTGCCAGCAGCTTAACGACAGGGGGCGTTAAATCCTATGGCTACACCTTC. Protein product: CASSLTTGGVKSYGYTF.

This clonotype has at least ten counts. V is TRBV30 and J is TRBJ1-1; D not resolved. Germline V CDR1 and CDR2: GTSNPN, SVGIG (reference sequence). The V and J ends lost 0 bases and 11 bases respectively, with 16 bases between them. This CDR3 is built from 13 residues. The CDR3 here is CAWSVYGIPRAFF. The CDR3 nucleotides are TGTGCCTGGAGTGTATATGGGATCCCTCGGGCTTTCTTT.

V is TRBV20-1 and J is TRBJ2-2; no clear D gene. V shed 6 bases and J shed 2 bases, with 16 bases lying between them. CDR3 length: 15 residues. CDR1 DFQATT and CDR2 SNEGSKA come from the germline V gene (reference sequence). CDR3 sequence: CSATSERSNTGELFF. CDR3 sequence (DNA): TGCAGTGCCACTTCGGAGAGATCCAACACCGGGGAGCTGTTTTTT.

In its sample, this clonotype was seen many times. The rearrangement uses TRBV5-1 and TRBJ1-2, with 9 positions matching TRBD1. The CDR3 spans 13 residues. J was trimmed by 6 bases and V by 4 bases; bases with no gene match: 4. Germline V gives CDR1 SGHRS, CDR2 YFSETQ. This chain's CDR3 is CASSQGQGNGYTF. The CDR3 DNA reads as TGCGCCAGCAGCCAGGGACAGGGCAATGGCTACACCTTC.

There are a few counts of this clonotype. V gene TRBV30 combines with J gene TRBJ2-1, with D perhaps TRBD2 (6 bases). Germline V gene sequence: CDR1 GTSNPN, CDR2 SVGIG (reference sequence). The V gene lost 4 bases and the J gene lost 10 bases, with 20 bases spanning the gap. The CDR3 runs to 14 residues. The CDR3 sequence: CAWKGTAWSREQFF. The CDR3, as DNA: TGTGCCTGGAAGGGGACTGCCTGGTCTCGGGAGCAGTTCTTC.

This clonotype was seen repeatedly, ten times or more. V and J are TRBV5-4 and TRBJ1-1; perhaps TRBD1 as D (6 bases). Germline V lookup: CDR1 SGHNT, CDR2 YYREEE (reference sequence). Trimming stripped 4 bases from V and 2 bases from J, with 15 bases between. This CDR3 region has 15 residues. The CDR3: CASSQGRGSNTEAFF. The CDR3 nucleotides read TGTGCCAGCAGCCAGGGCAGGGGCAGCAACACTGAAGCTTTCTTT.

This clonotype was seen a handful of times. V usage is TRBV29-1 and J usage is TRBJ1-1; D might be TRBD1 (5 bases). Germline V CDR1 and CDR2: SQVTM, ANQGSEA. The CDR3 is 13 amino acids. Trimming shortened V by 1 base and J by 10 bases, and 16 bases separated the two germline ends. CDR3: CSVEGGQGGGAFF. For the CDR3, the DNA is TGCAGCGTTGAAGGAGGCCAGGGCGGGGGAGCTTTCTTT.

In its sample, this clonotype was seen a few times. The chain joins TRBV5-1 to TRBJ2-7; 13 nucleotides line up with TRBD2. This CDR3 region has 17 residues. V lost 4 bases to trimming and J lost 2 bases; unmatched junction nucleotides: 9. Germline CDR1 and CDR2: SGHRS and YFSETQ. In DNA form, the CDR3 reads TGCGCCAGCAGCCCCGGGACTAGCGGGGCTCTCGCCTACGAGCAGTACTTC. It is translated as CASSPGTSGALAYEQYF.

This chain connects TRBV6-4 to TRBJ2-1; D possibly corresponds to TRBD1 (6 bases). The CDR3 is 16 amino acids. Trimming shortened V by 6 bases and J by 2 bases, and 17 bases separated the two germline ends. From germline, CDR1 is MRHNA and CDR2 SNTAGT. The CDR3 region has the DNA TGTGCCAGCAGCCCTTTTATACAGGGCCCCTACAATGAGCAGTTCTTC. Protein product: CASSPFIQGPYNEQFF.

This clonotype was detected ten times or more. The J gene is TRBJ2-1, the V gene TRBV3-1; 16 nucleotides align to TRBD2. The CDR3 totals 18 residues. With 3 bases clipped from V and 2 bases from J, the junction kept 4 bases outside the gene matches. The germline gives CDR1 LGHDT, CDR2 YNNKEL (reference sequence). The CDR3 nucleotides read TGTGCCAGCAGCCACTCGGGACTAGCGGGGGGGCCCTACAATGAGCAGTTCTTC. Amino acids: CASSHSGLAGGPYNEQFF.

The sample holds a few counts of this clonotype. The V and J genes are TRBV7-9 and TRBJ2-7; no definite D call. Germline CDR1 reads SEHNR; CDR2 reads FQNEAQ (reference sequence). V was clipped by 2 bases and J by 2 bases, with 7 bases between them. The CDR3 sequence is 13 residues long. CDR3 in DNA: TGTGCCAGCAGCTTACCCGGCGCCTACGAGCAGTACTTC. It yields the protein CASSLPGAYEQYF.